The source of this T cell receptor (beta chain) is a study of CD8 T cells in ankylosing spondylitis. This clonotype appeared a few times. TCRdb analysed the 5' RACE reads with MiXCR anew, one entry per CDR3 protein. Of some 270,000 distinct CDR3 sequences listed, under 20% are singletons. The germline V gene encodes CDR1 SGDLS and CDR2 YYNGEE. This CDR3 has 12 amino acids. Trimming removed 3 bases at V and 14 bases at J, with 14 bases between. The chain couples TRBV9 to TRBJ2-2; no firm D call. The TCR sequence derives from a male donor with ankylosing spondylitis or in good health (not recorded which). Sequenced: blood, either unsorted or a sorted T cell fraction (not recorded which). The CDR3 DNA is TGTGCCAGCAGCGCCCAGTCCTCGGCCCTGTTTTTT. Translating gives CASSAQSSALFF.